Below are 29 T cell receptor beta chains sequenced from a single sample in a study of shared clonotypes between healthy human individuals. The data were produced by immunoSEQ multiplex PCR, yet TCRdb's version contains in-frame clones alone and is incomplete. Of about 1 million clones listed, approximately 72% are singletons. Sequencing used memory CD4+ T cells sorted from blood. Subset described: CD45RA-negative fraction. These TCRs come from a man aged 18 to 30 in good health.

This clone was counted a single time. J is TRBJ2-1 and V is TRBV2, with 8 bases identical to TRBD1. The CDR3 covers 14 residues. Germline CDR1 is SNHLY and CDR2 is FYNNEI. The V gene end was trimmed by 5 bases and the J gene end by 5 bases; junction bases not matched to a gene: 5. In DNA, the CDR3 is TGTGCCAGCAGTCCCGGACAGGGCAACAATGAGCAGTTCTTC. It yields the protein CASSPGQGNNEQFF.

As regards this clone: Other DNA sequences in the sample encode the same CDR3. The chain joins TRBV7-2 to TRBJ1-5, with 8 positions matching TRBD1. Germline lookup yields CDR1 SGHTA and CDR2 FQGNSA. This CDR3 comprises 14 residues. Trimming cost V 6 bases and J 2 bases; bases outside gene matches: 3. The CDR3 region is CASSTGGGNQPQHF. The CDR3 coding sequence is TGTGCCAGCAGTACAGGGGGGGGCAATCAGCCCCAGCATTTT.

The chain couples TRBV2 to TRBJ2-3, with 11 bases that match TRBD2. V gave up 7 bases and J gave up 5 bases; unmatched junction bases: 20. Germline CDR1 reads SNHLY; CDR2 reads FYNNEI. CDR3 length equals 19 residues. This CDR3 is CASIGTLLAGVAIGDTQYF. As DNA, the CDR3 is TGTGCCAGCATCGGTACATTACTAGCGGGGGTGGCAATTGGAGATACGCAGTATTTT.

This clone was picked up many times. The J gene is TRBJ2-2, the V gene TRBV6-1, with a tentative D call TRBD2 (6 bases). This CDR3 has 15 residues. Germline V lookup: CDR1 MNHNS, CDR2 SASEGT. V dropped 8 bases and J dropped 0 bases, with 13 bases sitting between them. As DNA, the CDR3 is TGTGCCAGCGGAACTAGCCCCGCGAACACCGGGGAGCTGTTTTTT. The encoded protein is CASGTSPANTGELFF.

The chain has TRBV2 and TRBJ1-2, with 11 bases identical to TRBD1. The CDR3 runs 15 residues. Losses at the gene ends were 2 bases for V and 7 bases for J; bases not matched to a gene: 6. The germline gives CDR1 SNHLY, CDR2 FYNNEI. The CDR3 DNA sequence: TGTGCCAGCAGTGAACTAGGACAGGGGGCGGGTGGCTACACCTTC. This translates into CASSELGQGAGGYTF.

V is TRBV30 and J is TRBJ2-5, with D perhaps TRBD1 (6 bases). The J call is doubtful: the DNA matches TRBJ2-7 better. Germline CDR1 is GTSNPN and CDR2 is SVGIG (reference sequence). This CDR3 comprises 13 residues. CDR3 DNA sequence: TGTGCCTGGAGGACAGGAGGATCCTACGAGCAGTACTTC. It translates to CAWRTGGSYEQYF.

In DNA, the CDR3 is TGTGCCAGCAGGAAGGGACAGATTAATGAAAAACTGTTTTTT. Amino acid sequence: CASRKGQINEKLFF. The chain joins TRBV6-6 to TRBJ1-4; 7 nucleotides agree with TRBD1. Trimming removed 6 bases from V and 4 bases from J; junction bases left unmatched: 5. Germline CDR1 and CDR2: MNHNY and SVGAGI (reference sequence). This CDR3 region has 14 residues.

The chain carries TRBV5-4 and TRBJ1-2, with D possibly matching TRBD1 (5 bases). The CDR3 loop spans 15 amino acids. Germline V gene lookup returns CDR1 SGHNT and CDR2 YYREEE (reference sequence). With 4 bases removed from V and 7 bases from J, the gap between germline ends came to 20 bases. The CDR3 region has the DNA TGTGCCAGCAGCCCGCCCACCAGGGACCGGGGTGGCTACACCTTC. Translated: CASSPPTRDRGGYTF.

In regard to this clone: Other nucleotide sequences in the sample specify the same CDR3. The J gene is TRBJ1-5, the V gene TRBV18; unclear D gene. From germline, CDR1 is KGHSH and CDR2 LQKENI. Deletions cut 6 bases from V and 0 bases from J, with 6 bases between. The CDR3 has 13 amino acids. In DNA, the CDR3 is TGTGCCAGCTCCCGAGATAGCAATCAGCCCCAGCATTTT. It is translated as CASSRDSNQPQHF.

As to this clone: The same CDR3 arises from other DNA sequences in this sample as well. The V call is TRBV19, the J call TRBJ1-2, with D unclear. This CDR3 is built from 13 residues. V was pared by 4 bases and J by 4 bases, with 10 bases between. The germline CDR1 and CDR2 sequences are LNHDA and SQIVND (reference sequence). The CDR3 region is CASSSTELYGYTF. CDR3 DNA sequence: TGTGCCAGTAGTAGCACAGAGCTCTATGGCTACACCTTC.

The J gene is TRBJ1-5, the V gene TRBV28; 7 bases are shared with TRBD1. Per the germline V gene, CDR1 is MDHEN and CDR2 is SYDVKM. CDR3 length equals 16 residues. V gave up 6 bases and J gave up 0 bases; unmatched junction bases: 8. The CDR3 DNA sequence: TGTGCCAGCAGGATCGACAGGGACTATAGCAATCAGCCCCAGCATTTT. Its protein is CASRIDRDYSNQPQHF.

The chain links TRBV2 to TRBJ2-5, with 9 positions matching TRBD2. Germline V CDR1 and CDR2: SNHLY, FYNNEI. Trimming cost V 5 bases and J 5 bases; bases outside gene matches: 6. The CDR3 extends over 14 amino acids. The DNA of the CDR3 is TGTGCCAGCAGTCCTGGCGGGGGGGCCGAGACCCAGTACTTC. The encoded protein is CASSPGGGAETQYF.

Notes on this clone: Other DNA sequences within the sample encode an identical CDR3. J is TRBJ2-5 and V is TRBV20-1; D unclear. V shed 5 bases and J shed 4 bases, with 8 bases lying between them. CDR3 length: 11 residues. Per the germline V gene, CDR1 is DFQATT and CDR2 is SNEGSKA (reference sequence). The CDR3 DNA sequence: TGCAGTGCTCCGAAGGGAGAGACCCAGTACTTC. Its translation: CSAPKGETQYF.

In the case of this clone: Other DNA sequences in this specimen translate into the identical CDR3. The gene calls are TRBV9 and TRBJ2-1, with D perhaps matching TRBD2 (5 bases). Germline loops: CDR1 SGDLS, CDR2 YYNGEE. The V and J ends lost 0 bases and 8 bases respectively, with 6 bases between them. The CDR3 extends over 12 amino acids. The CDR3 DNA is TGTGCCAGCAGCGTAGGGGGAGATGAGCAGTTCTTC. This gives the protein CASSVGGDEQFF.

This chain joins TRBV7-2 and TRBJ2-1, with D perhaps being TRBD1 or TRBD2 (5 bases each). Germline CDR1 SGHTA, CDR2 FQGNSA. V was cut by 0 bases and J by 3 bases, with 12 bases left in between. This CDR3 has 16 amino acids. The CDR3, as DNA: TGTGCCAGCAGCTTAGCGTACGGGGCCCGCTACAATGAGCAGTTCTTC. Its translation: CASSLAYGARYNEQFF.

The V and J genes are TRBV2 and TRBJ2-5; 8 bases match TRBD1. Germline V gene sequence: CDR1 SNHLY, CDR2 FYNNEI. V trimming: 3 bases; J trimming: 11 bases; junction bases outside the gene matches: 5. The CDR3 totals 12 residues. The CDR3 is CASSDRTGRQYF. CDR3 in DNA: TGTGCCAGCAGTGACCGGACAGGGAGGCAGTACTTC.

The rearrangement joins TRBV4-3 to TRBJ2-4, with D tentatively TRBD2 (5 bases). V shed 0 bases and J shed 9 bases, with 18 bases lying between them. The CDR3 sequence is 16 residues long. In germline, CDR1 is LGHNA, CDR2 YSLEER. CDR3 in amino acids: CASSQDSLAAAGIQYF. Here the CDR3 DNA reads TGCGCCAGCAGCCAAGATTCCCTTGCAGCGGCTGGCATTCAGTACTTC.

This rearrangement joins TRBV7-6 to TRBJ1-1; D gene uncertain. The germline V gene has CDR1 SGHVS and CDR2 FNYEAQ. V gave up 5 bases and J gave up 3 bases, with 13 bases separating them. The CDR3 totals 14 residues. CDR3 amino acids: CASSRSRVYTEAFF. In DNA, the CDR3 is TGTGCCAGCAGCCGTTCTCGGGTCTACACTGAAGCTTTCTTT. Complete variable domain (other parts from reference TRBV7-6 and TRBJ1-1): GAGVSQSPRYKVTKRGQDVALRCDPISGHVSLYWYRQALGQGPEFLTYFNYEAQQDKSGLPNDRFSAERPEGSISTLTIQRTEQRDSAMYRCASSRSRVYTEAFFGQGTRLTVV.

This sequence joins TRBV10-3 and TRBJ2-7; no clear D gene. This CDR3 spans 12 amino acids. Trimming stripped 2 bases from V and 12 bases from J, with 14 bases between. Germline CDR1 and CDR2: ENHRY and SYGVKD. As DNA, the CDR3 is TGTGCCATCAGTGAGCGTGAGAGCCTTATGTACTTC. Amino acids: CAISERESLMYF.

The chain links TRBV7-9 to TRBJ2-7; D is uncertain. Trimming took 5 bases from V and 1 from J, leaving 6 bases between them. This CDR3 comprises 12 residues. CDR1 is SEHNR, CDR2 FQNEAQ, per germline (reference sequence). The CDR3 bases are TGTGCCAGCAGCCAAGGGTCCTACGAGCAGTACTTC. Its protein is CASSQGSYEQYF.

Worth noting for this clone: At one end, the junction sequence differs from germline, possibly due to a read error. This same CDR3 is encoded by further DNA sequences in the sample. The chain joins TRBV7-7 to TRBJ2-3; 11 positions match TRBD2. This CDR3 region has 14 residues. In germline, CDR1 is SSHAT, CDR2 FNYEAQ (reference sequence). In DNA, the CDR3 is TGTGCTAGCAGCCCAGGACTAGCGGGAGATACGCAGTATTTT. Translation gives CASSPGLAGDTQYF.

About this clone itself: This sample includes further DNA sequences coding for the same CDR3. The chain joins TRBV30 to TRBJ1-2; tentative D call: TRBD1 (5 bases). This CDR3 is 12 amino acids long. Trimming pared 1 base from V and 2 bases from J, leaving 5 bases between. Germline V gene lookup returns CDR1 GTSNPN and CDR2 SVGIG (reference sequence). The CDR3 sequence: CAWSGTNYGYTF. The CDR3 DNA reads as TGTGCCTGGAGTGGGACAAACTATGGCTACACCTTC.

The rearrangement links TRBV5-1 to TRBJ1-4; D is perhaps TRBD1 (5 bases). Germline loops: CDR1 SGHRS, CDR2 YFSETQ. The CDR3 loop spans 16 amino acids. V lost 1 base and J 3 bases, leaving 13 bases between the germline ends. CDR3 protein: CASSLYGAEANEKLFF. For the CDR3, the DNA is TGCGCCAGCAGCTTGTACGGGGCCGAGGCTAATGAAAAACTGTTTTTT.

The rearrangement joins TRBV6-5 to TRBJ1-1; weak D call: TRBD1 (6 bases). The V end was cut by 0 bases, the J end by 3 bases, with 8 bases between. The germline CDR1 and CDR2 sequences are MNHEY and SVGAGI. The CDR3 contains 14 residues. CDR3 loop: CASSYSRGYTEAFF. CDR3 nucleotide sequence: TGTGCCAGCAGTTACTCTAGGGGGTACACTGAAGCTTTCTTT.

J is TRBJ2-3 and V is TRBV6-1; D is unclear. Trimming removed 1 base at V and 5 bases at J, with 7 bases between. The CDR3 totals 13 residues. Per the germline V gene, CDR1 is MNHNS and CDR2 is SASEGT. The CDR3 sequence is CASSEVLKDTQYF. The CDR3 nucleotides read TGTGCCAGCAGTGAAGTATTGAAAGATACGCAGTATTTT.

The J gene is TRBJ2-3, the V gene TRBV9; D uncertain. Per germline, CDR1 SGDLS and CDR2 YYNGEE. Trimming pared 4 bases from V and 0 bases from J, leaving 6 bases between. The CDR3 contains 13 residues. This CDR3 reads CASSLSSTDTQYF. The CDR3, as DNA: TGTGCCAGCAGCCTTAGTAGCACAGATACGCAGTATTTT.

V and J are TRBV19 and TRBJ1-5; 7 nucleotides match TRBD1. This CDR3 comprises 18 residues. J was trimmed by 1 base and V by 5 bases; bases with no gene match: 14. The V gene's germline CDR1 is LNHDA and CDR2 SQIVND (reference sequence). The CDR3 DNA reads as TGTGCCAGTAGTTTTCAGACAGGGAGGAAATCGAGCAATCAGCCCCAGCATTTT. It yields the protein CASSFQTGRKSSNQPQHF. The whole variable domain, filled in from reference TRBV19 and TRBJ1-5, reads DGGITQSPKYLFRKEGQNVTLSCEQNLNHDAMYWYRQDPGQGLRLIYYSQIVNDFQKGDIAEGYSVSREKKESFPLTVTSAQKNPTAFYLCASSFQTGRKSSNQPQHFGDGTRLSIL.

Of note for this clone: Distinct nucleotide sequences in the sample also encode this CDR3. The CDR3 DNA follows: TGCAGCGTTGGAGGAGCTAACTATGGCTACACCTTC. Protein sequence: CSVGGANYGYTF. V and J are TRBV29-1 and TRBJ1-2; D is undetermined. The CDR3 contains 12 residues. Germline-derived CDR1 and CDR2 are SQVTM and ANQGSEA. V gave up 4 bases and J gave up 0 bases, with 6 bases separating them.

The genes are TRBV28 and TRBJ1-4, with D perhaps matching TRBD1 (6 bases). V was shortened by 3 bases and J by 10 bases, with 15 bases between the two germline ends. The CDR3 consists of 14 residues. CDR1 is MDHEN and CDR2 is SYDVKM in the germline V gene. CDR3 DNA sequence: TGTGCCAGCAGTTTCCCCGGGGGGGCCGGAAAACTGTTTTTT. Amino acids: CASSFPGGAGKLFF.